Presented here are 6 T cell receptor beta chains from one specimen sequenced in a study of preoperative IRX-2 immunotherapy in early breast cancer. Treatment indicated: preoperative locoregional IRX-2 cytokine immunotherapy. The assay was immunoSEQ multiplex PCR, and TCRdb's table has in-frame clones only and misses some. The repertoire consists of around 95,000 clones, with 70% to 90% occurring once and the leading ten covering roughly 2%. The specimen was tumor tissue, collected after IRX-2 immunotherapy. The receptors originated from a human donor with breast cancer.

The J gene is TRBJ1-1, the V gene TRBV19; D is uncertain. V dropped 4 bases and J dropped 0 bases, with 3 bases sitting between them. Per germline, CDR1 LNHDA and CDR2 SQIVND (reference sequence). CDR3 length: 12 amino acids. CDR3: CASSRMNTEAFF. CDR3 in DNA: TGTGCCAGTAGTAGAATGAACACTGAAGCTTTCTTT.

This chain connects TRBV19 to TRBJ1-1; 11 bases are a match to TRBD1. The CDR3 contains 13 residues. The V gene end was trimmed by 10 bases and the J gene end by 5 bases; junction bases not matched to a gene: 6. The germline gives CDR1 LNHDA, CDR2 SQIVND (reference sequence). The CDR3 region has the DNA TGTGCCATACGGACAGGGGGCAAGACTGAAGCTTTCTTT. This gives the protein CAIRTGGKTEAFF.

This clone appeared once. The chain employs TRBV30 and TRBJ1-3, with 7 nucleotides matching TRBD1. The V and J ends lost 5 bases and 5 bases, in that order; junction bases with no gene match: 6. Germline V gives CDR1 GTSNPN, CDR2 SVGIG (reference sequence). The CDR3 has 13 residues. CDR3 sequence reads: CAWARQGRNTIYF. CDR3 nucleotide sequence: TGTGCCTGGGCCCGACAGGGAAGAAACACCATATATTTT.

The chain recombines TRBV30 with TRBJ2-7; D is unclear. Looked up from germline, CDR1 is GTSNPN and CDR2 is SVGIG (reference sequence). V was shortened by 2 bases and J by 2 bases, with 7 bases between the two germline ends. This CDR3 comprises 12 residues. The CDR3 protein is CAWSQRTYEQYF. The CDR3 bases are TGTGCCTGGAGTCAGAGAACCTACGAGCAGTACTTC. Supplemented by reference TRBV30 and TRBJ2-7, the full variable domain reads SQTIHQWPATLVQPVGSPLSLECTVEGTSNPNLYWYRQAAGRGLQLLFYSVGIGQISSEVPQNLSASRPQDRQFILSSKKLLLSDSGFYLCAWSQRTYEQYFGPGTRLTVT.

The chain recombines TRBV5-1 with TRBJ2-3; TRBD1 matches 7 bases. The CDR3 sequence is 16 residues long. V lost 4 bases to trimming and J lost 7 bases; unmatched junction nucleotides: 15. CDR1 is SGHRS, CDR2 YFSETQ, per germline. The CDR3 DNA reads TGCGCCAGCAGCCTAATCGGACAGGTGGCAGTATATACGCAGTATTTT. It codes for CASSLIGQVAVYTQYF.

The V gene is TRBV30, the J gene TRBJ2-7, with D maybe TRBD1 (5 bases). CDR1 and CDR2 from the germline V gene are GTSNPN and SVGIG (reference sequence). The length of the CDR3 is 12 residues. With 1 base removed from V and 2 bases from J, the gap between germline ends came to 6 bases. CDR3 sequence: CAWSGQPYEQYF. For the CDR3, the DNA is TGTGCCTGGAGTGGACAGCCCTACGAGCAGTACTTC.